This passage covers 15 T cell receptor beta chains from one sample sequenced in a study of cytomegalovirus exposure and HLA in healthy donors. Clones were sequenced by immunoSEQ multiplex PCR, and TCRdb holds only the in-frame ones, with some missing. The sample includes about 180,000 clones, roughly 89% of them seen just once. The sample consisted of PBMCs. The receptors shown here come from a woman aged 25 to 45 in good health and CMV-seronegative.

The gene calls are TRBV6-1 and TRBJ1-3; 7 bases agree with TRBD1. The CDR3 runs to 15 residues. The germline V gene has CDR1 MNHNS and CDR2 SASEGT. The ends lost 6 bases at V and 10 bases at J; junction bases unmatched: 15. Here the CDR3 DNA reads TGTGCCAGCAGCAGGGACAGCCGAGACGTCCGGACCATATATTTT. Translation: CASSRDSRDVRTIYF.

The genes are TRBV11-2 and TRBJ1-2; 7 nucleotides line up with TRBD1. The junction had 7 bases not matched to a gene; V was cut back by 3 bases and J by 6 bases. CDR3 size: 14 residues. The V gene's germline CDR1 is SGHAT and CDR2 FQNNGV. The CDR3 bases are TGTGCCAGCAGCTTTCAGGGGGTCATCGATGGCTACACCTTC. Residues: CASSFQGVIDGYTF.

V and J are TRBV6-5 and TRBJ1-5; 7 positions match TRBD1. Looked up from germline, CDR1 is MNHEY and CDR2 is SVGAGI. There are 13 residues in the CDR3. The V gene end was trimmed by 10 bases and the J gene end by 2 bases; junction bases not matched to a gene: 5. The CDR3 coding sequence is TGTGCCAACAGACAGGGTGGCAATCAGCCCCAGCATTTT. Protein product: CANRQGGNQPQHF.

In its sample, this clone was seen a few times. V and J are TRBV27 and TRBJ1-6; unclear D gene. Germline CDR1 reads MNHEY; CDR2 reads SMNVEV (reference sequence). V was pared by 2 bases and J by 2 bases, with 4 bases between. This CDR3 has 14 residues. As DNA, the CDR3 is TGTGCCAGCAGTTTAATCGCCTATAATTCACCCCTCCACTTT. Translating it yields CASSLIAYNSPLHF.

The CDR3 spells CASLIPPGQGARGINTEAFF. Written as DNA, the CDR3 is TGTGCCAGCCTTATCCCTCCGGGACAGGGGGCGCGGGGCATCAACACTGAAGCTTTCTTT. The chain recombines TRBV2 with TRBJ1-1; 12 bases agree with TRBD1. The trim removed 8 bases at V and 2 bases at J, leaving 21 bases unmatched. This CDR3 spans 20 amino acids. Germline-derived CDR1 and CDR2 are SNHLY and FYNNEI. The whole variable domain, filled in from reference TRBV2 and TRBJ1-1, reads EPEVTQTPSHQVTQMGQEVILRCVPISNHLYFYWYRQILGQKVEFLVSFYNNEISEKSEIFDDQFSVERPDGSNFTLKIRSTKLEDSAMYFCASLIPPGQGARGINTEAFFGQGTRLTVV.

The V call is TRBV4-1, the J call TRBJ1-5; the D gene is possibly TRBD1 (6 bases). CDR3 length: 16 residues. Germline values: CDR1 MGHRA, CDR2 YSYEKL. Trimming took off 0 bases at V and 7 bases at J, with 16 bases between the two ends. The CDR3: CASSQEAGVSWQPQHF. The CDR3 DNA is TGCGCCAGCAGCCAAGAGGCAGGGGTGAGTTGGCAGCCCCAGCATTTT.

The rearrangement uses TRBV2 and TRBJ1-2, with TRBD1 identical over 7 bases. The CDR3 is 13 amino acids. Germline CDR1 is SNHLY and CDR2 is FYNNEI. After removal of 6 bases from V and 3 bases from J, the junction contained 4 bases not matched to a gene. The CDR3 protein is CASRGRGDYGYTF. CDR3 sequence (DNA): TGTGCCAGCAGAGGCAGGGGGGACTATGGCTACACCTTC. The full variable domain, its missing parts supplied by reference TRBV2 and TRBJ1-2, is EPEVTQTPSHQVTQMGQEVILRCVPISNHLYFYWYRQILGQKVEFLVSFYNNEISEKSEIFDDQFSVERPDGSNFTLKIRSTKLEDSAMYFCASRGRGDYGYTFGSGTRLTVV.

The chain joins TRBV5-1 to TRBJ2-7; the match to TRBD1 covers 9 bases. The CDR3 is 15 amino acids. V lost 3 bases to trimming and J lost 2 bases; unmatched junction nucleotides: 6. Germline assignment: CDR1 SGHRS and CDR2 YFSETQ. The CDR3 nucleotides read TGCGCCAGCAGCTCCCGACAGGGGGGGACCTACGAGCAGTACTTC. This codes for CASSSRQGGTYEQYF.

The chain has TRBV5-1 and TRBJ2-2; TRBD2 aligns across 13 bases. Germline-derived CDR1 and CDR2 are SGHRS and YFSETQ. The CDR3 sequence is 16 residues long. The V segment lost 3 bases and the J segment 6 bases; nucleotides outside the gene matches: 5. CDR3 nucleotide sequence: TGCGCCAGCAGCTGGGGGACTAGCGGGACGTCCGGGGAGCTGTTTTTT. Encoded protein: CASSWGTSGTSGELFF.

V and J are TRBV29-1 and TRBJ1-3; tentative D call: TRBD1 (5 bases). Germline loops: CDR1 SQVTM, CDR2 ANQGSEA. V shed 1 base and J shed 4 bases, with 17 bases lying between them. The CDR3 consists of 16 residues. CDR3 sequence (DNA): TGCAGCGTTGAAGTGTGGAGGGGCGAGTACGGAAACACCATATATTTT. It encodes CSVEVWRGEYGNTIYF.

With regard to this clone: Other DNA sequences of this sample code for an identical CDR3. This rearrangement joins TRBV19 to TRBJ2-2; a possible D gene is TRBD1 (5 bases). Germline assignment: CDR1 LNHDA and CDR2 SQIVND (reference sequence). V shed 1 base and J shed 1 base, with 7 bases lying between them. The CDR3 is 15 residues long. The CDR3 DNA reads as TGTGCCAGTAGTATAGGCCAGGGGAACACCGGGGAGCTGTTTTTT. Translating it yields CASSIGQGNTGELFF.

This clone was detected only a few times. The rearrangement links TRBV6-5 to TRBJ2-1, with D perhaps TRBD2 (6 bases). The CDR3 totals 14 residues. Trimming took off 5 bases at V and 6 bases at J, with 14 bases between the two ends. Looked up from germline, CDR1 is MNHEY and CDR2 is SVGAGI. CDR3 sequence (DNA): TGTGCCAGCAGTACTAGCCCGAATCCCAATGAGCAGTTCTTC. Translation: CASSTSPNPNEQFF.

The rearrangement links TRBV19 to TRBJ2-3; no reliable D call. Germline V gene lookup returns CDR1 LNHDA and CDR2 SQIVND (reference sequence). Trimming cost V 2 bases and J 2 bases, with 8 bases left between them. There are 14 residues in the CDR3. CDR3 DNA: TGTGCCAGTAGTATAAGGCAGGACACAGATACGCAGTATTTT. Protein product: CASSIRQDTDTQYF.

The rearrangement uses TRBV27 and TRBJ2-5; 12 nucleotides line up with TRBD1. V lost 5 bases, J lost 5 bases, and 3 bases stayed unmatched. The CDR3 totals 14 residues. Germline V gives CDR1 MNHEY, CDR2 SMNVEV (reference sequence). This chain's CDR3 is CASSAGQGAETQYF. In DNA form, the CDR3 reads TGTGCCAGCAGTGCGGGACAGGGGGCGGAGACCCAGTACTTC.

This clone turned up a few times. The chain couples TRBV30 to TRBJ1-5; maybe TRBD1 (6 bases). Germline CDR1 GTSNPN, CDR2 SVGIG (reference sequence). CDR3 length: 16 amino acids. Deletions cut 0 bases from V and 6 bases from J, with 18 bases between. In nucleotides, the CDR3 is TGTGCCTGGAGTGTAACAGCAGAACAGGGTGGTCAGCCCCAGCATTTT. Translation gives CAWSVTAEQGGQPQHF.